The clone carrying this T cell receptor (beta chain) was found many times. Its antigen is unknown. This CDR3 has 15 amino acids. V was cut by 2 bases and J by 2 bases, with 7 bases left in between. TCRdb re-called the 5' RACE reads through MiXCR, storing one row per CDR3 protein. This sample carries more than 150,000 distinct CDR3 sequences, roughly 20% of them seen once, and the ten largest clones take 4.3%. These data are taken from a study of CD8 T cells in ankylosing spondylitis. Study observations and caveats: Researchers reportedly found disease-linked clones significantly enriched in matched ankylosing spondylitis synovial fluid.

The sequence derives from a male donor between 5 and 29 years old with ankylosing spondylitis or in good health (not recorded which). The chain has TRBV12-3 or TRBV12-4 and TRBJ2-6; D possibly corresponds to TRBD1 (5 bases). The sequenced sample was blood, either unsorted or a sorted T cell fraction (not recorded which). The CDR3 reads CASSLQGTGANVLTF. CDR3 in DNA: TGTGCCAGCAGTTTACAGGGTACTGGGGCCAACGTCCTGACTTTC.